Below are 6 T cell receptor beta chains sequenced from a single sample in a study of cytomegalovirus exposure and HLA in healthy donors. PCR involved 60 Vbeta and 13 Jbeta primers. Measured with immunoSEQ multiplex PCR; TCRdb has only the in-frame clones, and not every one. This sample has about 190,000 clones, with 75% to 90% found just once. The sample taken for sequencing was PBMCs. Source of these receptors: a boy between 10 and 17 years old in good health and CMV-seronegative.

This clone was detected only a few times. V gene TRBV6-5 combines with J gene TRBJ2-7; 7 bases line up with TRBD1. CDR1 and CDR2 from the germline V gene are MNHEY and SVGAGI. The length of the CDR3 is 13 residues. With V trimmed by 2 bases and J by 5 bases, 3 bases remained unmatched. CDR3 sequence (DNA): TGTGCCAGCAGTTACAGGGGGCTCAACGAGCAGTACTTC. Protein sequence: CASSYRGLNEQYF.

The rearrangement joins TRBV29-1 to TRBJ1-2, with a tentative D call TRBD1 (6 bases). The CDR3 is 13 residues long. V gave up 3 bases and J gave up 6 bases, with 14 bases separating them. The V gene's germline CDR1 is SQVTM and CDR2 ANQGSEA. The CDR3 nucleotides read TGCAGCGTTGAGGGCTTTGGGGGCAATGGCTACACCTTC. As protein: CSVEGFGGNGYTF.

The chain carries TRBV10-3 and TRBJ1-4, with D maybe TRBD1 (6 bases). This CDR3 is 15 amino acids long. V gave up 4 bases and J gave up 8 bases, with 17 bases separating them. CDR1 is ENHRY, CDR2 SYGVKD, per germline. The CDR3 DNA reads TGTGCCATCAGTGCTAGTTCACAGGGCAACGAAAAACTGTTTTTT. Its translation: CAISASSQGNEKLFF.

The chain uses TRBV6-4 and TRBJ2-1; TRBD2 matches 11 bases. This CDR3 region has 20 residues. J lost 0 bases, V lost 3 bases, and 13 bases had no gene match. Germline V gene lookup returns CDR1 MRHNA and CDR2 SNTAGT. CDR3 protein: CASSEEASGGIRYSYNEQFF. In DNA form, the CDR3 reads TGTGCCAGCAGTGAAGAAGCTAGCGGGGGGATAAGATACTCCTACAATGAGCAGTTCTTC.

The V and J genes are TRBV4-1 and TRBJ1-1; tentatively, D is TRBD1 (5 bases). The length of the CDR3 is 13 residues. CDR1 MGHRA and CDR2 YSYEKL come from the germline V gene. V lost 4 bases, J lost 11 bases, and 17 bases lay in between. The CDR3 coding sequence is TGCGCCAGCAGCCCGCTAGGAACAGGCTGGGCTTTCTTT. Translating gives CASSPLGTGWAFF.

The chain is built from TRBV14 and TRBJ2-7; TRBD2 matches 11 bases. The CDR3 extends over 14 amino acids. CDR1 is SGHDN and CDR2 is FVKESK in the germline V gene. V was clipped by 5 bases and J by 3 bases; unmatched bases: 3. The CDR3 DNA reads as TGTGCCAGCAGCGTCACTAGCGGGAGCTACGAGCAGTACTTC. Translation gives CASSVTSGSYEQYF.